The rows below give T cell receptor beta chains drawn from one sample of a study of shared clonotypes between healthy human individuals. Sequenced by immunoSEQ multiplex PCR; TCRdb stores in-frame clones only, minus some. Of 980,000 or so clones listed, approximately 76% are singletons. Input material: memory CD4+ T cells sorted from blood. Every receptor here comes from a man younger than 35 in good health. CDR3s include the opening cysteine and the closing phenylalanine or tryptophan. D genes are given only for firm matches. A row's size may be missing; if present it is once, few, many or a size class.

CDR3aa: CASSDGLLAGGLGDTQYF
CDR3nt: TGTGCCAGCAGCGACGGACTACTAGCGGGAGGGCTAGGAGATACGCAGTATTTT
len: 18
v_gene: TRBV9
abundance: -
j_gene: TRBJ2-3
d_gene: TRBD2

CDR3aa: CASSLVTVGYTF
CDR3nt: TGTGCCAGCAGCTTAGTGACAGTAGGCTACACCTTC
len: 12
v_gene: TRBV11-1
abundance: -
j_gene: TRBJ1-2
d_gene: -

CDR3aa: CASSSLGTGGSYNEQFF
CDR3nt: TGTGCCAGCAGCTCACTAGGGACAGGGGGATCCTACAATGAGCAGTTCTTC
len: 17
v_gene: TRBV2
abundance: -
j_gene: TRBJ2-1
d_gene: TRBD1

CDR3aa: CASTNTDTQYF
CDR3nt: TGTGCCAGCACCAACACAGATACGCAGTATTTT
len: 11
v_gene: TRBV28
abundance: -
j_gene: TRBJ2-3
d_gene: -

CDR3aa: CASRQNYGYTF
CDR3nt: TGTGCCAGCAGACAGAACTATGGCTACACCTTC
len: 11
v_gene: TRBV5-6
abundance: -
j_gene: TRBJ1-2
d_gene: -

CDR3aa: CASSFPLAGTDTQYF
CDR3nt: TGTGCCAGCAGCTTCCCACTAGCGGGGACAGATACGCAGTATTTT
len: 15
v_gene: TRBV11-2
abundance: -
j_gene: TRBJ2-3
d_gene: TRBD2

CDR3aa: CASSQDLGGRNNEQFF
CDR3nt: TGCGCCAGCAGCCAAGATCTGGGCGGGAGGAACAATGAGCAGTTCTTC
len: 16
v_gene: TRBV4-1
abundance: -
j_gene: TRBJ2-1
d_gene: TRBD2

CDR3aa: CASSLPGGSYNEQFF
CDR3nt: TGTGCCAGCAGTTTACCAGGGGGGTCGTACAATGAGCAGTTCTTC
len: 15
v_gene: TRBV28
abundance: -
j_gene: TRBJ2-1
d_gene: -

CDR3aa: CASSLGPRWTGHTGELFF
CDR3nt: TGTGCCAGCAGCTTAGGTCCTAGGTGGACAGGGCACACCGGGGAGCTGTTTTTT
len: 18
v_gene: TRBV7-6
abundance: once
j_gene: TRBJ2-2
d_gene: TRBD1

CDR3aa: CASSLEGSANYGYTF
CDR3nt: TGCGCCAGCAGCTTGGAAGGGTCCGCTAACTATGGCTACACCTTC
len: 15
v_gene: TRBV5-1
abundance: -
j_gene: TRBJ1-2
d_gene: -

CDR3aa: CASSLISGGGQPQHF
CDR3nt: TGTGCCAGCAGTTTAATTAGCGGTGGGGGTCAGCCCCAGCATTTT
len: 15
v_gene: TRBV28
abundance: once
j_gene: TRBJ1-5
d_gene: -

CDR3aa: CASSVSRDSQETQYF
CDR3nt: TGTGCCAGCAGCGTTTCCCGGGACTCCCAAGAGACCCAGTACTTC
len: 15
v_gene: TRBV5-4
abundance: few
j_gene: TRBJ2-5
d_gene: -

CDR3aa: CASSFSGMLTEAFF
CDR3nt: TGTGCCAGCAGCTTCTCAGGGATGCTAACTGAAGCTTTCTTT
len: 14
v_gene: TRBV5-4
abundance: -
j_gene: TRBJ1-1
d_gene: -

CDR3aa: CASSKERQGLGQGYTF
CDR3nt: TGTGCCAGCAGCAAAGAGAGACAGGGGTTGGGACAAGGCTACACCTTC
len: 16
v_gene: TRBV21-1
abundance: -
j_gene: TRBJ1-2
d_gene: -

CDR3aa: CASSTTAGDTQYF
CDR3nt: TGTGCCAGCAGCACGACGGCCGGCGATACGCAGTATTTT
len: 13
v_gene: TRBV5-4
abundance: few
j_gene: TRBJ2-3
d_gene: -

CDR3aa: CASSPGYRISPLHF
CDR3nt: TGTGCCAGCAGTCCTGGATACAGGATCTCACCCCTCCACTTT
len: 14
v_gene: TRBV27
abundance: -
j_gene: TRBJ1-6
d_gene: -

CDR3aa: CASSAQPQGGEKLFF
CDR3nt: TGTGCCAGCAGCGCCCAACCGCAGGGGGGTGAAAAACTGTTTTTT
len: 15
v_gene: TRBV9
abundance: many
j_gene: TRBJ1-4
d_gene: TRBD1

CDR3aa: CASSYGRGGNQPQHF
CDR3nt: TGTGCCAGCAGTTACGGCAGGGGAGGTAATCAGCCCCAGCATTTT
len: 15
v_gene: TRBV6-6
abundance: -
j_gene: TRBJ1-5
d_gene: -

CDR3aa: CASSGPGDYGYTF
CDR3nt: TGTGCCAGCAGCGGACCGGGGGACTATGGCTACACCTTC
len: 13
v_gene: TRBV27
abundance: -
j_gene: TRBJ1-2
d_gene: -

CDR3aa: CASSQDRTSYTGELFF
CDR3nt: TGCGCCAGCAGCCAAGATCGCACTAGTTACACCGGGGAGCTGTTTTTT
len: 16
v_gene: TRBV4-3
abundance: -
j_gene: TRBJ2-2
d_gene: -

CDR3aa: CASSIVTGTEQYF
CDR3nt: TGTGCCAGTAGTATAGTTACAGGGACCGAGCAGTACTTC
len: 13
v_gene: TRBV19
abundance: many
j_gene: TRBJ2-7
d_gene: -

CDR3aa: CATSRDRVKSYNEQFF
CDR3nt: TGTGCCACCAGCAGGGACAGGGTAAAGTCCTACAATGAGCAGTTCTTC
len: 16
v_gene: TRBV15
abundance: once
j_gene: TRBJ2-1
d_gene: TRBD1

CDR3aa: CASSRSGPPGEQYF
CDR3nt: TGTGCCAGCAGCCGTAGCGGGCCCCCTGGCGAGCAGTACTTC
len: 14
v_gene: TRBV5-4
abundance: -
j_gene: TRBJ2-7
d_gene: TRBD2

CDR3aa: CASGLVLGEANTEAFF
CDR3nt: TGTGCTAGTGGTTTGGTACTCGGGGAAGCTAACACTGAAGCTTTCTTT
len: 16
v_gene: TRBV12-5
abundance: -
j_gene: TRBJ1-1
d_gene: -

CDR3aa: CASSLQGKTQYF
CDR3nt: TGTGCCAGCAGCTTGCAGGGGAAGACCCAGTACTTC
len: 12
v_gene: TRBV5-5
abundance: -
j_gene: TRBJ2-5
d_gene: -

CDR3aa: CASSLLGQPQHF
CDR3nt: TGTGCCAGCAGTTTATTGGGGCAGCCCCAGCATTTT
len: 12
v_gene: TRBV27
abundance: -
j_gene: TRBJ1-5
d_gene: -

CDR3aa: CASSIEGTGRNEKLFF
CDR3nt: TGTGCCAGTAGTATCGAGGGGACAGGGCGAAATGAAAAACTGTTTTTT
len: 16
v_gene: TRBV19
abundance: -
j_gene: TRBJ1-4
d_gene: TRBD1

CDR3aa: CAWSETGDSPLHF
CDR3nt: TGTGCCTGGAGTGAGACAGGGGATTCACCCCTCCACTTT
len: 13
v_gene: TRBV30
abundance: once
j_gene: TRBJ1-6
d_gene: TRBD1

CDR3aa: CASSLRPPNFSGNTIYF
CDR3nt: TGTGCCAGCAGCCTCCGCCCCCCGAATTTCTCTGGAAACACCATATATTTT
len: 17
v_gene: TRBV5-6
abundance: once
j_gene: TRBJ1-3
d_gene: -

CDR3aa: CAIRPTGHSGANVLTF
CDR3nt: TGTGCCATCAGGCCGACGGGACATTCTGGGGCCAACGTCCTGACTTTC
len: 16
v_gene: TRBV10-3
abundance: -
j_gene: TRBJ2-6
d_gene: -

CDR3aa: CASSQDPRGGATDTQYF
CDR3nt: TGTGCCAGCAGCCAAGACCCCCGCGGGGGGGCCACAGATACGCAGTATTTT
len: 17
v_gene: TRBV4-2
abundance: -
j_gene: TRBJ2-3
d_gene: TRBD2

CDR3aa: CSALGASGVGSETQYF
CDR3nt: TGCAGCGCCCTTGGGGCTAGCGGGGTGGGGTCAGAGACCCAGTACTTC
len: 16
v_gene: TRBV29-1
abundance: -
j_gene: TRBJ2-5
d_gene: TRBD2

CDR3aa: CASSLDYFGTDTQYF
CDR3nt: TGTGCCAGCAGCTTAGACTATTTCGGCACAGATACGCAGTATTTT
len: 15
v_gene: TRBV7-9
abundance: -
j_gene: TRBJ2-3
d_gene: -

CDR3aa: CASSRGTGESYEQYF
CDR3nt: TGCGCCAGCAGCCGAGGGACAGGGGAGTCCTACGAGCAGTACTTC
len: 15
v_gene: TRBV5-1
abundance: few
j_gene: TRBJ2-7
d_gene: TRBD1

CDR3aa: CASSRAGQGGTDTQYF
CDR3nt: TGTGCCAGCAGTCGAGCCGGACAGGGGGGGACAGATACGCAGTATTTT
len: 16
v_gene: TRBV2
abundance: -
j_gene: TRBJ2-3
d_gene: TRBD1

CDR3aa: CASSLQGYTEAFF
CDR3nt: TGCGCCAGCAGCTTACAGGGATACACTGAAGCTTTCTTT
len: 13
v_gene: TRBV5-1
abundance: -
j_gene: TRBJ1-1
d_gene: -

CDR3aa: CASSGDTLRAFF
CDR3nt: TGTGCCAGCAGCGGGGACACCTTGAGGGCTTTCTTT
len: 12
v_gene: TRBV6-1
abundance: few
j_gene: TRBJ1-1
d_gene: -

CDR3aa: CASSLSRGSFGNTIYF
CDR3nt: TGTGCCAGCAGCTTATCCCGAGGGTCCTTCGGAAACACCATATATTTT
len: 16
v_gene: TRBV11-2
abundance: -
j_gene: TRBJ1-3
d_gene: -

CDR3aa: CASRYGGSYNEQFF
CDR3nt: TGTGCCAGTAGGTATGGGGGGTCCTACAATGAGCAGTTCTTC
len: 14
v_gene: TRBV19
abundance: -
j_gene: TRBJ2-1
d_gene: -

CDR3aa: CASSLGLAAGELFF
CDR3nt: TGTGCCAGCAGCTTGGGACTAGCGGCCGGGGAGCTGTTTTTT
len: 14
v_gene: TRBV5-4
abundance: -
j_gene: TRBJ2-2
d_gene: TRBD2

CDR3aa: CAITGTSGRAGELFF
CDR3nt: TGTGCCATCACCGGGACTAGCGGGAGGGCCGGGGAGCTGTTTTTT
len: 15
v_gene: TRBV10-3
abundance: -
j_gene: TRBJ2-2
d_gene: TRBD2